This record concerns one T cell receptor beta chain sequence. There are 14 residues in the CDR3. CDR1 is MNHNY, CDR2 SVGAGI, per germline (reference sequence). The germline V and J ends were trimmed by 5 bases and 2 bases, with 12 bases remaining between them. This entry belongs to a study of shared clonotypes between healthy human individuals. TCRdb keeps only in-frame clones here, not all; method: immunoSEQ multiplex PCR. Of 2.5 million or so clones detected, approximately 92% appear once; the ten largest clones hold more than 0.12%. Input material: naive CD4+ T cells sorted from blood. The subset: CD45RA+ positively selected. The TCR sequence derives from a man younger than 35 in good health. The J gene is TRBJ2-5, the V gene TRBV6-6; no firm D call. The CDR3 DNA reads TGTGCCAGCAGTCCCCTAGACGGTCAAGAGACCCAGTACTTC. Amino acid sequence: CASSPLDGQETQYF.